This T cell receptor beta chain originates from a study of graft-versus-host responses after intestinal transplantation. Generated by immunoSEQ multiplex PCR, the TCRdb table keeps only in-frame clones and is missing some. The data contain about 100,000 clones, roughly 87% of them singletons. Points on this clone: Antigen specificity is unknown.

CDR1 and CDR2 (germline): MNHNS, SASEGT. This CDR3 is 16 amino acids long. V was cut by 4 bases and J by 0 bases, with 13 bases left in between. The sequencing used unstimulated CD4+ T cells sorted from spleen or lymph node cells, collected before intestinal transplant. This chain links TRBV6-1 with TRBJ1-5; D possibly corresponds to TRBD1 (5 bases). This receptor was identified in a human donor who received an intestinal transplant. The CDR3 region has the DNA TGTGCCAGCAGTGGGACGGTAAGGGGTAGCAATCAGCCCCAGCATTTT. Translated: CASSGTVRGSNQPQHF.